This T cell receptor (beta chain) was sequenced in a study of control samples from healthy donors and cancer patients (dated by TCRdb to 2019 to 2021). The CDR3 has 18 amino acids, counting the end cysteine and phenylalanine. Only the CDR3 region is kept as DNA, spanning 54 bases read in frame from base 1. Trimmed from V: 6 bases; trimmed from J: 4 bases; junction bases lacking a gene match: 17. Sequences SGHVS (CDR1) and FQNEAQ (CDR2) are obtained from the germline V gene. The library relied on the immunoSEQ multiplex PCR assay. Not all clones reach the TCRdb copy of this immuneACCESS table, which keeps in-frame sequences only. Checked studies attribute under half of the gap to unresolved V genes and leave the rest unexplained. This sample holds about 110,000 clones; 80% to 95% were observed only once. The ten largest clones take up 6.5% to 9% of the sample. Regarding this clone: The antigen this receptor binds is unknown. There are no base qualities to consult, and no much larger clone falls within one base.

The specimen sequenced was blood. In this chain, TRBV7-8 is recombined with TRBJ2-5, with TRBD2 matching 10 junction bases. The receptor was derived from a woman between 18 and 29 years old in good health. CDR3 protein: CASSPKPILAGLRETQYF. In nucleotides, the sequence is TGTGCCAGCAGTCCTAAGCCCATACTAGCGGGATTGAGAGAGACCCAGTACTTC.